This section outlines one T cell receptor beta chain sequence together with its context. This sample is drawn from a study of blood T cell repertoires in COVID-19. On the study more broadly: Collection of acute and convalescent COVID-19 samples took place in the United States, Italy and Spain.

This CDR3 region has 15 residues. After removal of 4 bases from V and 4 bases from J, the junction contained 5 bases not matched to a gene. The germline V gene encodes CDR1 SGDLS and CDR2 YYNGEE. Profiled with immunoSEQ multiplex PCR; TCRdb holds only in-frame clones, not every one. The sample has 240,000 or so clones, 75% to 90% seen once. Participant ages covered about 18 to 100 years across 20 to 30 US areas. The chain recombines TRBV9 with TRBJ1-5; 10 bases align to TRBD1. Sample: PBMCs or T cells enriched from blood (not recorded which). The clonotype originates from a middle-aged woman with acute COVID-19. CDR3 coding DNA: TGTGCCAGCAGCCCGACAGGGGGCCGGAATCAGCCCCAGCATTTT. Translated: CASSPTGGRNQPQHF.